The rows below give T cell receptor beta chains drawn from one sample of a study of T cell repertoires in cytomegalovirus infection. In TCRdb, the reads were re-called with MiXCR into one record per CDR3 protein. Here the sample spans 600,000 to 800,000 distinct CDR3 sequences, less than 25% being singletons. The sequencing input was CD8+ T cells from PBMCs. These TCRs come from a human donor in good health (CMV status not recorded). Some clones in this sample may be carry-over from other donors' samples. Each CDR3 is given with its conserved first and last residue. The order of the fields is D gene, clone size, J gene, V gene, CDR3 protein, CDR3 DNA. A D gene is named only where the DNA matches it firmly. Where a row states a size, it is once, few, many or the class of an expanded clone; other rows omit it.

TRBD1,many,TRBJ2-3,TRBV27,CASSPGTASGADTQYF,TGTGCCAGCAGTCCCGGGACAGCCTCCGGCGCAGATACGCAGTATTTT
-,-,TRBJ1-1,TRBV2,CASSEINSGLAFF,TGTGCCAGCAGTGAGATTAATTCAGGGCTGGCTTTCTTT
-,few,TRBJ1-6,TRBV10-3,CAISESTNSPLHF,TGTGCCATCAGTGAGTCGACGAATTCACCCCTCCACTTT
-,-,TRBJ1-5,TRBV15,CATSRDRQYNQPQHF,TGTGCCACCAGCAGAGATCGACAGTACAATCAGCCCCAGCATTTT
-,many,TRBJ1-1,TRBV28,CASSLVGRDTEAFF,TGTGCCAGCAGTTTAGTAGGGAGGGACACTGAAGCTTTCTTT
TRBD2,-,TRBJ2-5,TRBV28,CASTKTRGAGGAQETQYF,TGTGCCAGCACCAAAACCCGGGGGGCGGGGGGGGCACAAGAGACCCAGTACTTC
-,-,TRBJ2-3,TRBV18,CASSPPADTQYF,TGTGCCAGCTCACCACCGGCAGATACGCAGTATTTT
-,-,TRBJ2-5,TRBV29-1,CSALAETQYF,TGCAGCGCCCTAGCTGAGACCCAGTACTTC
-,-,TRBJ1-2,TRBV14,CASSQDWAGSRYGYTF,TGTGCCAGCAGCCAAGATTGGGCAGGGAGTCGTTATGGCTACACCTTC
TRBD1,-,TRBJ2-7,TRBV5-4,CACSLAGQGSYEQYF,TGTGCCTGCAGCTTGGCTGGACAGGGGTCCTACGAGCAGTACTTC
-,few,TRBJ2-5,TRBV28,CASSPNEVETQYF,TGTGCCAGCAGTCCGAACGAGGTTGAGACCCAGTACTTC
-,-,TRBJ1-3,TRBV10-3,CAISISTVSGNTIYF,TGTGCCATCAGTATTAGTACGGTATCTGGAAACACCATATATTTT
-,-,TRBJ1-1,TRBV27,CASSLASGSGTEAFF,TGTGCCAGCAGTTTGGCCTCCGGGTCGGGGACTGAAGCTTTCTTT
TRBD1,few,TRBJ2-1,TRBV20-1,CSARPGQGARNEQFF,TGCAGTGCTAGACCCGGGCAGGGGGCGAGGAATGAGCAGTTCTTC
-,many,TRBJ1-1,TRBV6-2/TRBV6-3,CASSNPDGWNTEAFF,TGTGCCAGCAGTAACCCCGACGGCTGGAACACTGAAGCTTTCTTT
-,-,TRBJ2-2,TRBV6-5,CASSYAGQGITGELFF,TGTGCCAGCAGTTACGCGGGGCAGGGGATCACCGGGGAGCTGTTTTTT
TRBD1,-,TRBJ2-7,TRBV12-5,CASGPQDRGSYEQYF,TGTGCTAGTGGACCTCAAGACAGGGGGTCCTACGAGCAGTACTTC
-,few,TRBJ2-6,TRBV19,CASSIQGRAGANVLTF,TGTGCCAGTAGTATTCAGGGGCGCGCTGGGGCCAACGTCCTGACTTTC
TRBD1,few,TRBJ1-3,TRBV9,CASGTGQSSGNTIYF,TGTGCCAGTGGGACAGGGCAGAGCTCTGGAAACACCATATATTTT
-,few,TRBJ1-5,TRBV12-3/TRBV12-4,CASSLGGTQPQHF,TGTGCCAGCAGTTTGGGAGGCACTCAGCCCCAGCATTTT
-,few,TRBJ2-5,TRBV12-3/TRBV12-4,CASSLLDRTTFQETQYF,TGTGCCAGCAGCCTCCTCGACAGGACGACCTTCCAAGAGACCCAGTACTTC
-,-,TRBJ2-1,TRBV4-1,CASSQDHGPTNPYNEQFF,TGCGCCAGCAGCCAAGATCATGGGCCTACTAACCCCTACAATGAGCAGTTCTTC